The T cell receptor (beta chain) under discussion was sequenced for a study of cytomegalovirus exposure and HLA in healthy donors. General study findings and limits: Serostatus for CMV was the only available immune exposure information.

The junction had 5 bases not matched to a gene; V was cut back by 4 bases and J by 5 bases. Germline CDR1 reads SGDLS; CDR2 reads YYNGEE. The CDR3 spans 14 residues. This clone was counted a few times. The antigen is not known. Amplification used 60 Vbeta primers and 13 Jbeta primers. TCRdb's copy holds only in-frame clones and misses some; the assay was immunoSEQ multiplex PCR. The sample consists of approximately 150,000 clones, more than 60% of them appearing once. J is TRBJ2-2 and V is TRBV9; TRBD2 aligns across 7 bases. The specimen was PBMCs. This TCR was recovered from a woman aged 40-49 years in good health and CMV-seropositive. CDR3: CASSMTSRTGELFF. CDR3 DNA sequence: TGTGCCAGCAGCATGACTAGCAGGACCGGGGAGCTGTTTTTT.